This T cell receptor (beta chain) was captured by sequencing in a study of blood T cells in healthy people across ages. Combining a sample-barcoded 5' primer with a J-beta primer mix, a second PCR ran for roughly 7 to 12 cycles. Every sample gave at least 2.5 million paired-end reads containing CDR3. Each CDR3 protein is one row after TCRdb ran MiXCR on the 5' RACE reads. The table includes roughly 1.4 million distinct CDR3 sequences, 59% detected once. This clonotype has a single count. As yet, its antigen is unknown. A read error may account for a junction end that differs from germline. There are 13 residues in the CDR3. CDR1 SGHVS and CDR2 FQNEAQ come from the germline V gene. Study-wide results and limits: A roughly linear fall in TCR beta diversity per million T cells was seen with increasing age.

The sequencing sample was made of blood. The chain combines TRBV7-8 with TRBJ2-7; D uncertain. The sequence was obtained from a man aged 18-30 years in good health. This CDR3 reads CVSSLVSSYEQYF. CDR3 DNA: TGTGTCAGCAGCTTAGTCAGCTCATACGAGCAGTACTTC.